The 10 T cell receptor beta chains below were found in one sample sequenced in a study of T cells in severe cutaneous drug reactions. The donors had carbamazepine-induced Stevens-Johnson syndrome or toxic epidermal necrolysis. Bulk and single-cell libraries used iRepertoire multiplex PCR with TCR subtype-specific primers. TCRdb re-analyzed the multiplex PCR reads; it lists each CDR3 protein once, without DNA. The listing contains tens of thousands of distinct CDR3 sequences. The source material was PBMCs. These TCRs come from a human donor with toxic epidermal necrolysis, a severe cutaneous drug reaction.

The V and J genes are TRBV7-9 and TRBJ1-5. This CDR3 comprises 14 residues. CDR1 SEHNR and CDR2 FQNEAQ come from the germline V gene (reference sequence). CDR3 protein: CAGSFGGGVMPQHF. Full variable domain (missing parts from reference TRBV7-9 and TRBJ1-5): DTGVSQNPRHKITKRGQNVTFRCDPISEHNRLYWYRQTLGQGPEFLTYFQNEAQLEKSRLLSDRFSAERPKGSFSTLEIQRTEQGDSAMYLCAGSFGGGVMPQHFGDGTRLSIL.

This sequence joins TRBV4-1 and TRBJ2-7; TCRdb selects TRBD2, and the lack of DNA leaves this call unchecked. The CDR3 is 16 amino acids. Germline CDR1 is MGHRA and CDR2 is YSYEKL. The CDR3 protein is CASSQEAGLLSYEQYF.

This chain links TRBV27 with TRBJ1-5; TCRdb selects TRBD1, and the lack of DNA leaves this call unchecked. Germline V gene data show CDR1 as MNHEY and CDR2 as SMNVEV (reference sequence). The CDR3 is 16 amino acids. CDR3 sequence: CASSLSAPVPNQPQHF.

Judged by frequency, this clonotype is medium-sized. The chain employs TRBV6-2 or TRBV6-3 and TRBJ2-7; TCRdb proposes TRBD1, but this gene call is untestable without DNA. The CDR3 sequence is 13 residues long. Germline assignment: CDR1 MNHEY and CDR2 SVGEGT. CDR3 residues: CAIKRGSTYEQYF.

CDR3 sequence: CASSLSRGRDTQYF. The chain carries TRBV11-2 and TRBJ2-3; with no DNA, the TCRdb D assignment of TRBD1 cannot be verified. The CDR3 extends over 14 amino acids. The germline gives CDR1 SGHAT, CDR2 FQNNGV.

This rearrangement joins TRBV20-1 to TRBJ2-1; without DNA, the TCRdb call of TRBD2 cannot be checked. From germline, CDR1 is DFQATT and CDR2 SNEGSKA (reference sequence). The CDR3 runs 14 residues. The CDR3 is CSAYSVGAGNEQFF.

This sequence joins TRBV19 and TRBJ1-2; TCRdb's assignment of TRBD1 cannot be checked, as there is no DNA. This CDR3 is built from 14 residues. CDR1 is LNHDA, CDR2 SQIVND, per germline (reference sequence). CDR3 in amino acids: CASSTGRRGYGYTF.

CDR3 in amino acids: CSVGGGLATNEKLFF. J is TRBJ1-4 and V is TRBV29-1. The length of the CDR3 is 15 residues. Looked up from germline, CDR1 is SQVTM and CDR2 is ANQGSEA.

The chain links TRBV28 to TRBJ2-3. Germline-derived CDR1 and CDR2 are MDHEN and SYDVKM. The CDR3 extends over 13 amino acids. The CDR3: CASSLAYTDTQYF.

This chain joins TRBV5-1 and TRBJ2-1; TCRdb indicates TRBD2, and absent DNA this call remains unverified. Germline-derived CDR1 and CDR2 are SGHRS and YFSETQ. The CDR3 is 15 residues long. CDR3: CASSFPSGSGNEQFF.